The next 13 T cell receptor beta chains were all read from a single sample in a study of blood T cell repertoires in COVID-19. Repertoires were generated with immunoSEQ multiplex PCR, while TCRdb's copy carries only in-frame clones and drops some. The sample gives some 240,000 clones, 75% to 85% of which show up once; approximately 5.2% is in the top ten. The sample comprised peripheral blood. Receptor source: a woman in her 70s with COVID-19, enrolled during active disease.

CDR3 residues: CASNTGYEVTNEKLFF. CDR3 DNA sequence: TGTGCCAGTAATACAGGGTACGAGGTTACTAATGAAAAACTGTTTTTT. V gene TRBV19 combines with J gene TRBJ1-4; D might be TRBD1 (6 bases). Trimming left V 7 bases short and J 2 bases short, with 17 bases between. Germline CDR1 and CDR2: LNHDA and SQIVND (reference sequence). The CDR3 covers 16 residues.

This chain links TRBV19 with TRBJ1-3, with D unclear. Between the trimmed V and J ends, which lost 7 bases and 0 bases, there was a span of 13 bases. Germline CDR1 LNHDA, CDR2 SQIVND (reference sequence). CDR3 size: 15 residues. CDR3 nucleotides: TGTGCCAGTAACCTGGGCCAGAGCTCTGGAAACACCATATATTTT. It codes for CASNLGQSSGNTIYF.

The chain is built from TRBV19 and TRBJ2-3, with a weak D call TRBD2 (5 bases). With 7 bases removed from V and 0 bases from J, the gap between germline ends came to 11 bases. This CDR3 is built from 14 residues. CDR1 is LNHDA and CDR2 is SQIVND in the germline V gene (reference sequence). The CDR3 protein is CASNLGGSTDTQYF. DNA of the CDR3: TGTGCCAGTAACCTTGGCGGGAGCACAGATACGCAGTATTTT.

The chain is built from TRBV2 and TRBJ2-1; 11 bases agree with TRBD2. This CDR3 spans 15 amino acids. Trimming at V came to 5 bases and at J to 6 bases, leaving 6 bases not matched to a gene. Germline loops: CDR1 SNHLY, CDR2 FYNNEI. Written as DNA, the CDR3 is TGTGCCAGCAGTCGATCTAGCGGGAGGCTCAATGAGCAGTTCTTC. Protein product: CASSRSSGRLNEQFF.

This clone was found a few times. The V and J genes are TRBV28 and TRBJ1-1; the match to TRBD1 covers 7 bases. Germline V gene data show CDR1 as MDHEN and CDR2 as SYDVKM. Trimming cost V 9 bases and J 0 bases; bases outside gene matches: 19. There are 18 residues in the CDR3. The CDR3 here is CASSEQRGRRSVNTEAFF. The DNA for the CDR3 is TGTGCCAGTTCAGAACAGAGGGGGCGCCGGTCTGTGAACACTGAAGCTTTCTTT.

For this clone: At the DNA level, this CDR3 is encoded by other sequences in the same sample as well. The gene calls are TRBV6-2 or TRBV6-3 and TRBJ2-1, with TRBD2 matching over 10 bases. The CDR3 covers 16 residues. After removal of 5 bases from V and 4 bases from J, the junction contained 8 bases not matched to a gene. Germline values: CDR1 MNHEY, CDR2 SVGEGT. The DNA for the CDR3 is TGTGCCAGCAGTCAAATAGCGGGAGGACCATACAATGAGCAGTTCTTC. Amino acids: CASSQIAGGPYNEQFF.

J is TRBJ2-7 and V is TRBV9, with 8 bases matching TRBD2. The CDR3 is 15 residues long. The V gene's germline CDR1 is SGDLS and CDR2 YYNGEE. Trimming removed 0 bases from V and 3 bases from J; junction bases left unmatched: 5. In DNA, the CDR3 is TGTGCCAGCAGCGTAGATGGGACTAGAAGCTACGAGCAGTACTTC. This gives the protein CASSVDGTRSYEQYF.

This chain links TRBV28 with TRBJ1-4; D remains ambiguous. Trimming removed 4 bases at V and 8 bases at J, with 14 bases between. Per the germline V gene, CDR1 is MDHEN and CDR2 is SYDVKM. The CDR3 extends over 14 amino acids. CDR3 amino acids: CASSSTEVREKLFF. In DNA, the CDR3 is TGTGCCAGCAGTTCCACGGAAGTCAGGGAAAAACTGTTTTTT.

This clone was detected only once. This chain uses TRBV20-1 with TRBJ1-2, with D possibly TRBD1 on 5 matching bases. This CDR3 region has 10 residues. The germline V gene encodes CDR1 DFQATT and CDR2 SNEGSKA (reference sequence). V was pared by 3 bases and J by 7 bases, with 6 bases between. CDR3 nucleotides: TGCAGTGCTAGTCAGGGTGGCTACACCTTC. This translates into CSASQGGYTF.

J is TRBJ2-2 and V is TRBV27; 8 nucleotides line up with TRBD1. CDR1 and CDR2 (germline): MNHEY, SMNVEV (reference sequence). With V trimmed by 2 bases and J by 4 bases, 6 bases remained unmatched. The CDR3 spans 16 residues. The CDR3 loop is CASSLPGQGTTGELFF. The CDR3 coding sequence is TGTGCCAGCAGTTTACCCGGACAGGGTACCACCGGGGAGCTGTTTTTT.

Regarding this clone: Other nucleotide sequences in the sample specify the same CDR3. The gene calls are TRBV6-5 and TRBJ1-5; 8 bases are a match to TRBD1. J gave up 0 bases and V 6 bases, and 4 bases lay outside the gene matches. Germline V gene lookup returns CDR1 MNHEY and CDR2 SVGAGI. CDR3 length: 15 amino acids. CDR3 region: CASRRQGPSNQPQHF. The CDR3 region has the DNA TGTGCCAGCAGACGACAGGGGCCTAGCAATCAGCCCCAGCATTTT.

In this sample, this clone turned up a few times. The chain employs TRBV30 and TRBJ1-2; maybe TRBD1 (5 bases). This CDR3 is 13 amino acids long. V lost 6 bases and J 4 bases, leaving 15 bases between the germline ends. Germline loops: CDR1 GTSNPN, CDR2 SVGIG (reference sequence). CDR3 sequence reads: CACQGGAGYGYTF. The CDR3 DNA is TGTGCCTGTCAGGGAGGTGCGGGCTATGGCTACACCTTC.

This chain connects TRBV28 to TRBJ1-1; 8 bases are shared with TRBD1. The V segment lost 7 bases and the J segment 3 bases; nucleotides outside the gene matches: 7. The CDR3 runs 14 residues. The germline gives CDR1 MDHEN, CDR2 SYDVKM. CDR3 sequence reads: CASKPQGAYTEAFF. Here the CDR3 DNA reads TGTGCCAGCAAGCCTCAGGGGGCCTACACTGAAGCTTTCTTT.